This entry is about one T cell receptor beta chain. Its target antigen remains unknown. Qualities for individual bases were not recorded, and no much larger clone is one base off. TCRbeta CDR3 regions were amplified from genomic DNA by means of the immunoSEQ Assay, a bias-controlled multiplex PCR. The original methods were these. The number of nucleated cells in each sample was estimated by amplification of reference gene primers within the assay. Sequence reads were collapsed and filtered to measure the absolute abundance of every unique TCRbeta CDR3 rearrangement. Productive Simpson clonality was computed per sample as the square root of Simpson's diversity index over productive rearrangements. TCRdb stores this immuneACCESS table with in-frame sequences only. Part of the clones is absent; in the studies checked, under half of the shortfall reflects unresolved V genes, and no reason is known for the rest. Clone size and the V and J calls come from that table; the DNA yielded D and trimming. Recorded for this sample are hundreds of thousands of clones; 85% to 90% of them occurred a single time. The ten largest make up 0.95% to 1.2% of the sample.

The data belong to a study of blood T cell repertoires in COVID-19 (dated by TCRdb to 2019 to 2021). Regarding the study in general: Samples from collaborators originated in the United States, Italy and Spain and spanned both the acute and convalescent phases of COVID-19. The repertoires were made available in a free public database intended to serve as a resource for research on the immune response to SARS-CoV-2. The prospective study material was composed of cDNA or gDNA derived from T cells, B-cell-depleted T cells, or PBMCs. The sample metadata nearly always contained a de-identified subject ID, COVID-19 status, age in years and sex. HLA class I and class II types, where available, came from metadata supplied by the sample provider rather than from assay-based typing. Deeply sampled blood TCRbeta repertoires from subjects exposed to, actively infected with, or recovered from COVID-19 were included in the dataset. Samples came from the ongoing ImmuneRACE study (first 160 participants) plus 1,254 subjects from 6 global collaborators.

Overall study results and their limits: The quantity of clinical and demographic metadata differed by source and by participant and was supplied without curation.

Enrolling through a virtual design, the prospective study's participants ranged in age from roughly 18 to 89 years and lived across 24 United States geographic areas. In the prospective study, participants were assigned to cohorts based on the clinical history participants reported in a screening survey and a study questionnaire. ImmuneRACE Cohort 3 recovered participants were defined by two consecutive negative NP/OP PCR tests, healthcare professional clearance, or symptom resolution. Mobile phlebotomists in the prospective study collected whole blood, serum and a nasopharyngeal or oropharyngeal swab from every participant. Over a roughly 2-month period, participants in the prospective study had the option of providing additional blood draws and questionnaires. Before DNA extraction, blood samples from the prospective study were shipped at room temperature or frozen. What was sequenced was PBMCs or T cells enriched from blood (not recorded which). The sequence was collected from a man aged 25 to 45 who had recovered from COVID-19.

The CDR3 here reads CASSPGAGNTIYF. The nucleotide sequence reads as follows: TGTGCCAGCAGTCCAGGGGCTGGAAACACCATATATTTT. The sequence is built from TRBV12-3 or TRBV12-4 and TRBJ1-3; matching of 6 bases hints at TRBD1 as the D gene. From the cysteine through the phenylalanine, the CDR3 covers 13 amino acids. Left in the record is the CDR3 DNA by itself, 39 bases read in frame from the first base. V sheds 5 bases and J sheds 2 bases, leaving 7 bases between their ends.